The next 14 T cell receptor beta chains were all read from a single sample in a study of HIV-infected patients and healthy controls (dated by TCRdb to the mid-2010s). Libraries were constructed by 5' RACE. The listed sequencing device is Illumina MiSeq. TCRdb reprocessed the public reads (quality trimming at Q25 with fastp, clone calling with MiXCR) and kept in-frame beta chains. Rows matching on CDR3 protein sequence are summarized as one entry with the most common DNA and genes. The sample includes around 62,000 distinct CDR3 sequences, with about a fifth observed a single time. The top ten clones comprise over 1.1% of the sample. The sequenced sample consisted of CD4+ T cells from blood. The receptors originated from a human donor in good health.

This clonotype was observed a handful of times. The chain carries TRBV10-3 and TRBJ2-7; D tentatively fits TRBD1 or TRBD2 (7 bases each). Germline lookup yields CDR1 ENHRY and CDR2 SYGVKD. This CDR3 has 14 residues. Trimming left V 10 bases short and J 4 bases short, with 20 bases between. CDR3 sequence reads: CATSGGGGGYEQYF. The CDR3 DNA is TGTGCCACCTCAGGGGGAGGGGGCGGGTACGAGCAGTACTTC.

There are a few counts of this clonotype. J is TRBJ2-3 and V is TRBV6-6; maybe TRBD2 (6 bases). V shed 11 bases and J shed 0 bases, with 18 bases lying between them. Germline lookup yields CDR1 MNHNY and CDR2 SVGAGI (reference sequence). The CDR3 covers 15 residues. In DNA form, the CDR3 reads TGTGCCTCTTATCCGGAGGGGACTAGCACAGATACGCAGTATTTT. Translating it yields CASYPEGTSTDTQYF.

This clonotype came up many times. This chain connects TRBV3-1 to TRBJ1-2, with 8 bases fitting TRBD1. Germline V gene data show CDR1 as LGHDT and CDR2 as YNNKEL (reference sequence). The CDR3 totals 15 residues. J lost 4 bases, V lost 4 bases, and 8 bases had no gene match. The DNA of the CDR3 is TGTGCCAGCAGCCTCCAGGGGGCTGAAGGCTATGGCTACACCTTC. Amino acid sequence: CASSLQGAEGYGYTF.

The rearrangement uses TRBV11-3 and TRBJ2-3; 8 bases agree with TRBD1. The CDR3 extends over 15 amino acids. Germline V gene lookup returns CDR1 SGHNT and CDR2 YENEEA. The V gene end was trimmed by 5 bases and the J gene end by 3 bases; junction bases not matched to a gene: 7. This CDR3 reads CASSQGDRGTDTQYF. The CDR3 nucleotides read TGTGCCAGCAGCCAAGGCGACAGGGGTACAGATACGCAGTATTTT.

Only a few counts were recorded for this clonotype. This sequence joins TRBV19 and TRBJ1-6; the match to TRBD1 covers 9 bases. Germline V lookup: CDR1 LNHDA, CDR2 SQIVND (reference sequence). This CDR3 contains 15 residues. J lost 13 bases, V lost 6 bases, and 13 bases had no gene match. The chain's CDR3 is CASRSDPGQGTPLHF. CDR3 coding DNA: TGTGCCAGTAGATCTGATCCGGGACAGGGTACCCCCCTCCACTTT.

The rearrangement links TRBV12-3 or TRBV12-4 to TRBJ1-1; D is unresolved. Trimming took 3 bases from V and 4 from J, leaving 21 bases between them. CDR3 length: 17 residues. CDR3 protein: CASSLRSAYQGVTEAFF. CDR3 nucleotides: TGTGCCAGCAGTTTGCGGTCAGCGTATCAAGGAGTCACTGAAGCTTTCTTT.

The chain joins TRBV20-1 to TRBJ1-5; a weak D match, TRBD1 (5 bases). Germline V gene data show CDR1 as DFQATT and CDR2 as SNEGSKA (reference sequence). The V gene lost 5 bases and the J gene lost 0 bases, with 11 bases spanning the gap. The CDR3 is made up of 14 amino acids. The CDR3 nucleotides read TGCAGTGCTTCGGGACGGATTAGCAATCAGCCCCAGCATTTT. It specifies CSASGRISNQPQHF.

This clonotype was observed a single time. An end of the junction does not agree with germline; a read error may underlie this. This chain joins TRBV7-9 and TRBJ2-2, with D unclear. Germline assignment: CDR1 SEHNR and CDR2 FQNEAQ (reference sequence). The CDR3 is 14 residues long. The CDR3 here is CVSSLSRSTGELFF. The CDR3 region has the DNA TGTGTCAGCAGCTTGTCTAGAAGCACCGGGGAGCTGTTTTTT.

This clonotype has just a few counts. V and J are TRBV5-1 and TRBJ2-3; the D gene could be TRBD1 or TRBD2 (5 bases each). Deletions cut 0 bases from V and 0 bases from J, with 11 bases between. There are 16 residues in the CDR3. Germline CDR1 SGHRS, CDR2 YFSETQ. In nucleotides, the CDR3 is TGCGCCAGCAGCTTGGACGGGGCGGTGAGCACAGATACGCAGTATTTT. Translated: CASSLDGAVSTDTQYF.

The V gene is TRBV12-3 or TRBV12-4, the J gene TRBJ2-5; D remains ambiguous. Deletions cut 1 base from V and 7 bases from J, with 19 bases between. The CDR3 length is 16 residues. The CDR3 DNA is TGTGCCAGCAGTTTAGAGGAGAGTTCGATCCGTCGGACCCAGTACTTC. Amino acid sequence: CASSLEESSIRRTQYF.

The chain couples TRBV20-1 to TRBJ2-7; 8 bases are shared with TRBD2. The CDR3 has 14 amino acids. J lost 3 bases, V lost 3 bases, and 7 bases had no gene match. Germline V gene lookup returns CDR1 DFQATT and CDR2 SNEGSKA (reference sequence). CDR3 region: CSASGSGSGYEQYF. CDR3 in DNA: TGCAGTGCTAGTGGCAGCGGGAGTGGCTACGAGCAGTACTTC.

This clonotype was picked up many times. The chain has TRBV3-1 and TRBJ1-6; TRBD1 agrees at 7 bases. This CDR3 has 15 amino acids. The V and J ends lost 1 base and 7 bases, in that order; junction bases with no gene match: 4. Germline V lookup: CDR1 LGHDT, CDR2 YNNKEL (reference sequence). The CDR3 loop is CASSQGDSYNSPLHF. The DNA for the CDR3 is TGTGCCAGCAGCCAAGGGGACAGTTACAATTCACCCCTCCACTTT.

The rearrangement uses TRBV20-1 and TRBJ2-1; 8 positions agree with TRBD2. CDR3 length: 15 residues. The germline V gene has CDR1 DFQATT and CDR2 SNEGSKA (reference sequence). Unmatched junction bases numbered 9, after V lost 4 bases and J lost 4 bases. CDR3 in DNA: TGCAGTGCTATTTATGCGGGGGGCGCTTACAATGAGCAGTTCTTC. Its protein is CSAIYAGGAYNEQFF.

V usage is TRBV24-1 and J usage is TRBJ2-1; D not certain. The germline V and J ends were trimmed by 4 bases and 3 bases, with 6 bases remaining between them. Germline CDR1 reads KGHDR; CDR2 reads SFDVKD. This CDR3 contains 13 residues. This chain's CDR3 is CATSDPSYNEQFF. The CDR3 DNA reads TGTGCCACCAGTGACCCGAGCTACAATGAGCAGTTCTTC.